These T cell receptor beta chains were read from a single sample in a study of shared clonotypes between healthy human individuals. The repertoire was sequenced with immunoSEQ multiplex PCR; TCRdb's copy has only in-frame clones and lacks some. This sample has around 2,000,000 clones, with over 85% found just once. Source material: naive CD4+ T cells sorted from blood. The origin of the receptors is a man aged 18 to 30 in good health. CDR3s include the opening cysteine and the closing phenylalanine or tryptophan. A D gene is named only where the DNA matches it firmly. Not every row has a clone size; where given, it reads once, few, many or a size class.

D gene,J gene,clone size,V gene,CDR3 DNA,CDR3 protein
NA,TRBJ2-5,NA,TRBV11-2,TGTGCCAGCAGCCCCGGGTGGGGGACGACCGGGGACCAGTACTTC,CASSPGWGTTGDQYF
NA,TRBJ2-5,NA,TRBV6-1,TGTGCCAGCTTTAGGGGGACCCAAGAAAAGACCCAGTACTTC,CASFRGTQEKTQYF
NA,TRBJ2-3,NA,TRBV7-6,TGTGCCAGCAGCTTAGCGCCTTCAAGGGGCACAGATACGCAGTATTTT,CASSLAPSRGTDTQYF
NA,TRBJ1-6,NA,TRBV27,TGTGCCAGCAGTCTCGCGGGGTCCTATAATTCACCCCTCCACTTT,CASSLAGSYNSPLHF
NA,TRBJ2-3,NA,TRBV5-1,TGCGCCAGCAGCTTGGCCATACAGGGATATACGCAGTATTTT,CASSLAIQGYTQYF
NA,TRBJ1-2,NA,TRBV6-1,TGTGCCCTAGAAACAGGAAGCTCAACAATTTATGGCTACACCTTC,CALETGSSTIYGYTF
NA,TRBJ2-1,NA,TRBV19,TGTGCCAGTAGTACGGGACCCTCGAGCTCCTACAATGAGCAGTTCTTC,CASSTGPSSSYNEQFF
NA,TRBJ2-7,once,TRBV18,TGTGCCAGCTCACCACTCTCATCTGGGGTCGAGCAGTACTTC,CASSPLSSGVEQYF
NA,TRBJ2-6,NA,TRBV2,TGTGCCAGCAGTGAATACTTCTCTGGGGCCAACGTCCTGACTTTC,CASSEYFSGANVLTF
NA,TRBJ2-5,once,TRBV9,TGTGCCAGCAGCGAGACCGGGGGCGGCGAGACCCAGTACTTC,CASSETGGGETQYF
TRBD1,TRBJ1-1,NA,TRBV5-1,TGCGCCAGCAGCAAGGGGACAGGGGCGAACACTGAAGCTTTCTTT,CASSKGTGANTEAFF
NA,TRBJ2-4,NA,TRBV10-3,TGTGCCATCAGTGAGTCGAAAGCAGGAAAGGAAAACATTCAGTACTTC,CAISESKAGKENIQYF
NA,TRBJ1-1,NA,TRBV25-1,TGTGCCAGCAGTGCGGACACAGGACTGAACACTGAAGCTTTCTTT,CASSADTGLNTEAFF
TRBD1,TRBJ2-2,NA,TRBV27,TGTGCCAGCAGAATACGGACAGGGGGCTCTCTCCTTGAGTCTGGGGAGCTGTTTTTT,CASRIRTGGSLLESGELFF
NA,TRBJ1-4,NA,TRBV5-1,TGCGCCAGCTCCACGACGTCAACTAATGAAAAACTGTTTTTT,CASSTTSTNEKLFF
NA,TRBJ1-1,NA,TRBV6-4,TGTGCCAGCAGTGACTGGAACCCGACACAGGGGAACACTGAAGCTTTCTTT,CASSDWNPTQGNTEAFF
NA,TRBJ2-7,NA,TRBV5-1,TGCGCCAGCAGCAATTCGGCAGGGTGGGGGTACGAGCAGTACTTC,CASSNSAGWGYEQYF
NA,TRBJ1-4,NA,TRBV5-1,TGCGCCAGCAGCTCGGGACGGACAAATGAAAAACTGTTTTTT,CASSSGRTNEKLFF
NA,TRBJ1-5,NA,TRBV6-1,TGTGCCAGCAGTGAAGCGGGGGCTAGCAATCAGCCCCAGCATTTT,CASSEAGASNQPQHF
NA,TRBJ1-6,NA,TRBV7-9,TGTGCCAGCAGCTTAGGACAGAATAATTCACCCCTCCACTTT,CASSLGQNNSPLHF
NA,TRBJ2-5,NA,TRBV5-1,TGCGCCAGCAGCCCTGGCATGGTCGACCAAGAGACCCAGTACTTC,CASSPGMVDQETQYF
NA,TRBJ1-6,few,TRBV7-9,TGTGCCAGCAGCCGGGACTTTTCCGTTTCACCCCTCCACTTT,CASSRDFSVSPLHF